The 22 T cell receptor beta chains below all came from one sample that was sequenced in a study of blood T cells in healthy people across ages. It was with a sample-barcoded 5' primer and a J-beta primer mix that a second PCR of about 6 to 11 cycles was run. TCRdb redid the calling of the 5' RACE reads with MiXCR, one entry per CDR3 protein. The sample consists of 550,000 to 750,000 distinct CDR3 sequences, around 21% of them appearing once. Sequenced input: blood. The receptors here all came from an older man in good health.

This clonotype has a count of ten or more. At one of its ends the junction is not consistent with the germline gene, which may arise from a read error. The rearrangement uses TRBV3-1 and TRBJ2-1; D possibly corresponds to TRBD2 (6 bases). Germline CDR1 and CDR2: LGHDT and YNNKEL (reference sequence). CDR3 size: 13 residues. The CDR3 DNA is TGTGCCAGCAGCCAAGATAGAAAGGGAGGCTTTGTCTTC. Translation: CASSQDRKGGFVF.

The table lists this clonotype with a few counts. The gene calls are TRBV7-8 and TRBJ1-4; 8 bases are a match to TRBD1. The CDR3 is 15 amino acids. From germline, CDR1 is SGHVS and CDR2 FQNEAQ. After removal of 4 bases from V and 5 bases from J, the junction contained 6 bases not matched to a gene. Here the CDR3 DNA reads TGTGCCAGCAGCTCCAGCGACAGGGGCAATGAAAAACTGTTTTTT. Protein product: CASSSSDRGNEKLFF.

This chain uses TRBV9 with TRBJ2-1; D perhaps matches TRBD2 (5 bases). V shed 0 bases and J shed 8 bases, with 9 bases lying between them. Germline lookup yields CDR1 SGDLS and CDR2 YYNGEE. CDR3 length: 13 amino acids. The CDR3 spells CASSVAGSDEQFF. CDR3 coding DNA: TGTGCCAGCAGCGTAGCGGGGTCGGATGAGCAGTTCTTC.

This chain connects TRBV6-2 or TRBV6-3 to TRBJ2-4, with unresolved D. Deletions cut 5 bases from V and 8 bases from J, with 10 bases between. CDR3 length equals 12 residues. Germline lookup yields CDR1 MNHEY and CDR2 SVGEGT. Here the CDR3 reads CASSGSRDIQYF. The CDR3, as DNA: TGTGCCAGCAGTGGCAGCCGGGACATTCAGTACTTC.

V and J are TRBV20-1 and TRBJ2-2; 14 bases map to TRBD2. J was trimmed by 0 bases and V by 0 bases; bases with no gene match: 3. The CDR3 is 18 amino acids. Germline V CDR1 and CDR2: DFQATT, SNEGSKA (reference sequence). CDR3 region: CSARDGTSGSANTGELFF. The CDR3 coding sequence is TGCAGTGCTAGAGACGGGACTAGCGGGAGCGCGAACACCGGGGAGCTGTTTTTT.

This clonotype was recorded a few times. The chain employs TRBV6-2 or TRBV6-3 and TRBJ1-5, with TRBD1 matching 9 bases. There are 15 residues in the CDR3. V lost 7 bases, J lost 5 bases, and 9 bases stayed unmatched. Germline lookup yields CDR1 MNHEY and CDR2 SVGEGT. Here the CDR3 DNA reads TGTGCCAGCAAAAAACAGGGGGCCGGCGATCAGCCCCAGCATTTT. Translating gives CASKKQGAGDQPQHF.

This clonotype was seen a handful of times. This chain connects TRBV10-3 to TRBJ2-5, with 8 bases matching TRBD1. The DNA end lines up better with TRBJ2-7; the J call may be wrong. Per the germline V gene, CDR1 is ENHRY and CDR2 is SYGVKD. CDR3 size: 14 residues. The CDR3 DNA reads TGTGCCATCAGCCACCCGGGACAGGATGACGAGCAGTACTTC. This sequence encodes CAISHPGQDDEQYF.

This clonotype was detected only a few times. The rearrangement joins TRBV2 to TRBJ2-5; D call uncertain. The DNA end is a closer match to TRBJ2-7, so the J assignment may be wrong. This CDR3 contains 13 residues. CDR1 SNHLY and CDR2 FYNNEI come from the germline V gene. The CDR3 protein is CASSERRLYEQYF. In nucleotides, the CDR3 is TGTGCCAGCAGTGAACGAAGACTCTACGAGCAGTACTTC.

V usage is TRBV29-1 and J usage is TRBJ1-1, with D uncertain. The CDR3 totals 13 residues. The V gene lost 7 bases and the J gene lost 1 base, with 13 bases spanning the gap. The germline gives CDR1 SQVTM, CDR2 ANQGSEA. Here the CDR3 DNA reads TGCAGCGCTCGTAAGGCCTGGAACACTGAAGCTTTCTTT. As protein: CSARKAWNTEAFF.

The chain joins TRBV12-3 or TRBV12-4 to TRBJ2-3; 8 bases match TRBD1. After removal of 5 bases from V and 1 base from J, the junction contained 5 bases not matched to a gene. The length of the CDR3 is 15 residues. The CDR3 DNA follows: TGTGCCAGCAGTGCAACGGACAGGGGCACAGATACGCAGTATTTT. This encodes CASSATDRGTDTQYF.

CDR3: CASSSFSGGYEQYF. Here the CDR3 DNA reads TGCGCCAGCAGCTCGTTTAGCGGGGGGTACGAGCAGTACTTC. The chain couples TRBV5-1 to TRBJ2-7, with 10 nucleotides matching TRBD2. V lost 3 bases, J lost 4 bases, and 4 bases stayed unmatched. The germline CDR1 and CDR2 sequences are SGHRS and YFSETQ. The CDR3 has 14 amino acids.

Regarding this clonotype: A much larger clone differs from this one at a single base, so this may be a read error. The rearrangement links TRBV11-2 to TRBJ2-1, with TRBD1 identical over 11 bases. Germline CDR1 is SGHAT and CDR2 is FQNNGV. The CDR3 loop spans 15 amino acids. The CDR3 DNA reads as TGTGCCGGCAGCTCCGGACAGGGGGCCCCCCATGAGCAGTTCTTC. Translating gives CAGSSGQGAPHEQFF.

This clonotype was detected only once. Here the CDR3 DNA reads TGTGCCAGCTCACCAGTATTACAGACTGGAAACACCATATATTTT. Protein product: CASSPVLQTGNTIYF. The gene calls are TRBV18 and TRBJ1-3; D remains unclear. Germline V gene data show CDR1 as KGHSH and CDR2 as LQKENI. With 2 bases removed from V and 2 bases from J, the gap between germline ends came to 10 bases. This CDR3 is built from 15 residues. The full variable domain, in which reference TRBV18 and TRBJ1-3 provide the parts outside the CDR3, is NAGVMQNPRHLVRRRGQEARLRCSPMKGHSHVYWYRQLPEEGLKFMVYLQKENIIDESGMPKERFSAEFPKEGPSILRIQQVVRGDSAAYFCASSPVLQTGNTIYFGEGSWLTVV.

This chain joins TRBV28 and TRBJ2-1; possibly TRBD1 or TRBD2 for D (5 bases each). This CDR3 has 14 amino acids. Per germline, CDR1 MDHEN and CDR2 SYDVKM. V dropped 3 bases and J dropped 11 bases, with 17 bases sitting between them. The CDR3 region has the DNA TGTGCCAGCAGTTTGCCGGCCGGGGACGCAAAGCAGTTCTTC. The encoded protein is CASSLPAGDAKQFF.

This sequence joins TRBV20-1 and TRBJ1-1, with D uncertain. Germline values: CDR1 DFQATT, CDR2 SNEGSKA (reference sequence). CDR3 size: 16 residues. V was cut by 0 bases and J by 2 bases, with 16 bases left in between. The CDR3 spells CSARDAKGGPNTEAFF. The CDR3 nucleotides are TGCAGTGCTAGAGATGCCAAGGGAGGACCAAACACTGAAGCTTTCTTT.

The J gene is TRBJ2-1, the V gene TRBV24-1; 7 positions match TRBD1. Germline values: CDR1 KGHDR, CDR2 SFDVKD. This CDR3 has 14 residues. V trimming: 3 bases; J trimming: 8 bases; junction bases outside the gene matches: 6. CDR3: CATSDGRGGHEQFF. The CDR3 DNA reads TGTGCCACCAGTGATGGGAGAGGGGGCCATGAGCAGTTCTTC.

The chain couples TRBV11-2 to TRBJ2-7; TRBD2 agrees at 9 bases. With 2 bases clipped from V and 0 bases from J, the junction kept 5 bases outside the gene matches. Looked up from germline, CDR1 is SGHAT and CDR2 is FQNNGV. The CDR3 runs to 16 residues. CDR3 sequence: CASSLPSGTLSYEQYF. DNA of the CDR3: TGTGCCAGCAGCTTACCTAGCGGGACCCTCTCCTACGAGCAGTACTTC.

The chain joins TRBV7-9 to TRBJ2-5; D call uncertain. V was cut by 6 bases and J by 4 bases, with 12 bases left in between. This CDR3 contains 13 residues. From germline, CDR1 is SEHNR and CDR2 FQNEAQ (reference sequence). The DNA of the CDR3 is TGTGCCAGCAGTAGGGAACTCGGAGAGACCCAGTACTTC. Translating gives CASSRELGETQYF.

The chain joins TRBV5-1 to TRBJ2-5; 7 bases map to TRBD1. V was clipped by 4 bases and J by 4 bases; unmatched bases: 4. This CDR3 has 13 residues. CDR1 is SGHRS, CDR2 YFSETQ, per germline. CDR3 in DNA: TGCGCCAGCAGCGAGGGACAGACAGAGACCCAGTACTTC. This gives the protein CASSEGQTETQYF. Together with reference TRBV5-1 and TRBJ2-5, the CDR3 gives the full variable domain: KAGVTQTPRYLIKTRGQQVTLSCSPISGHRSVSWYQQTPGQGLQFLFEYFSETQRNKGNFPGRFSGRQFSNSRSEMNVSTLELGDSALYLCASSEGQTETQYFGPGTRLLVL.

This chain joins TRBV15 and TRBJ2-7; 8 positions agree with TRBD1. With V trimmed by 0 bases and J by 5 bases, 9 bases remained unmatched. The CDR3 has 16 residues. From germline, CDR1 is LNHNV and CDR2 YYDKDF (reference sequence). CDR3: CATSRDRAGGLNEQYF. The CDR3 region has the DNA TGTGCCACCAGCAGAGATCGGGCAGGGGGCTTAAACGAGCAGTACTTC.

The table lists this clonotype with a few counts. V and J are TRBV2 and TRBJ1-4, with TRBD1 identical over 7 bases. The CDR3 contains 14 residues. Germline CDR1 SNHLY, CDR2 FYNNEI. Trimming cost V 3 bases and J 8 bases; bases outside gene matches: 6. The CDR3 coding sequence is TGTGCCAGCAGTGACCGACAGGGAGGGGAAAAACTGTTTTTT. Translating gives CASSDRQGGEKLFF.

CDR3 DNA sequence: TGCAGTGCCCCCGGAGGTCCAGTTGGGGCCAACGTCCTGACTTTC. Translating it yields CSAPGGPVGANVLTF. This chain uses TRBV20-1 with TRBJ2-6, with D perhaps TRBD2 (5 bases). Trimming shortened V by 6 bases and J by 3 bases, and 15 bases separated the two germline ends. The CDR3 runs to 15 residues. The germline V gene encodes CDR1 DFQATT and CDR2 SNEGSKA (reference sequence).